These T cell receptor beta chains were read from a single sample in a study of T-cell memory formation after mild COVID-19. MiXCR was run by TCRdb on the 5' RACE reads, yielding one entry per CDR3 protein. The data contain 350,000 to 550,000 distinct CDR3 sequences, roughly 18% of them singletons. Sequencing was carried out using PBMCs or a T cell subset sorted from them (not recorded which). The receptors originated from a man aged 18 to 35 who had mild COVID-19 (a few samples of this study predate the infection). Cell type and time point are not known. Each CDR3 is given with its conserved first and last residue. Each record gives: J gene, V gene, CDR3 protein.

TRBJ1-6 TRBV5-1 CASRLGWTGLGGNSPLHF
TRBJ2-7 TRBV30 CAWSRDLFYEQYF
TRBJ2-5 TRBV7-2 CASSLSGQGPTQYF
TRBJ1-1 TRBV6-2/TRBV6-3 CASSYSPGQGKTAFF
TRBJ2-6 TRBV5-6 CASSSGAGEPTSTNGANVLTF
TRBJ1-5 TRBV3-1 CASSQDSDQPQHF
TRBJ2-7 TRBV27 CASSPEEAGARYEQYF
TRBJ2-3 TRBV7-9 CASSPRGGRVDTQYF
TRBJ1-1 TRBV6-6 CATLNIRGGTEAFF
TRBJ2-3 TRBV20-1 CSVFSGRGPNTQYF
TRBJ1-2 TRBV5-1 CASSFIMGTGGGYTF
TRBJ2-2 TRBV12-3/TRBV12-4 CASSATPGTGITGELFF
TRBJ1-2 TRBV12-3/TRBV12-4 CASRISGVPGYTF
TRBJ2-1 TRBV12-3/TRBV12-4 CASSPPNRGPEQFF
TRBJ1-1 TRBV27 CASSPPSWGQVAFF
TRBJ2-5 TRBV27 CASSSGTVGTQYF
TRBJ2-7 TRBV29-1 CSVGVSGSDTSYEQYF
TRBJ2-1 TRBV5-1 CASSVQGGDEQFF
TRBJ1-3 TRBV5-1 CASSSRTGGNTIYF
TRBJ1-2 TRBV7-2 CASSISQGNGYTF
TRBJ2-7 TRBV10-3 CAISESSGSYEQYF
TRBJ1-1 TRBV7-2 CASSSPSSYTEAFF
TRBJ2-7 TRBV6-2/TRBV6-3 CASFEGYEQYF
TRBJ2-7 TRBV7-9 CASSLHGTGGYEQYF
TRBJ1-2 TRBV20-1 CSAWDSLYGYTF
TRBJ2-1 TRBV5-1 CASSLAGTSHLGEQFF
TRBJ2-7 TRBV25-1 CASSPGEGVEQYF
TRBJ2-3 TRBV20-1 CSARTLGSTDTQYF
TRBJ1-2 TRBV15 CATSYSRGDGYTF
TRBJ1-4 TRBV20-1 CSARDPGRGEKLFF
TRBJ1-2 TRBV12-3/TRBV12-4 CASSRPGTGLYGYTF
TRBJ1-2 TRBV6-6 CASSYSDRSGYTF
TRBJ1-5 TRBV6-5 CASSYSVGREPQHF
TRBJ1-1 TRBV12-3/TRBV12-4 CASSPTGGITEAFF
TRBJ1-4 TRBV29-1 CSVDMGQGEKLFF
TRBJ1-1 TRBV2 CASSVLGNSEAFF
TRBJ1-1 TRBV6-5 CASSYGQMNTEAFF
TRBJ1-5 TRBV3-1 CASSQGNQPQHF